These 12 T cell receptor beta chains came from one sample sequenced in a study of blood T cell repertoires in COVID-19. Sequencing was performed with immunoSEQ multiplex PCR; in TCRdb, only in-frame clones are kept and a portion is missing. The data show approximately 490,000 clones, roughly nine tenths seen once. Sequencing was done on a sample of PBMCs or T cells enriched from blood (not recorded which). The receptors were gathered from a woman aged 55-75 years who had recovered from COVID-19.

This chain joins TRBV18 and TRBJ2-2; the D gene is possibly TRBD1 (6 bases). This CDR3 comprises 15 residues. Per germline, CDR1 KGHSH and CDR2 LQKENI. V was trimmed by 6 bases and J by 1 base, leaving 12 bases between them. The CDR3, as DNA: TGTGCCAGCTCCCTCCGGGACAAGAACACCGGGGAGCTGTTTTTT. Protein sequence: CASSLRDKNTGELFF.

For the CDR3, the DNA is TGTGCCAGCAGTTTATCGGGCAGGGGGTACCCCACAGATACGCAGTATTTT. Its translation is CASSLSGRGYPTDTQYF. The chain couples TRBV27 to TRBJ2-3, with 7 bases matching TRBD1. CDR3 length equals 17 residues. Germline trimming cut 0 bases from V and 2 bases from J; bases unmatched to any gene: 8. Germline values: CDR1 MNHEY, CDR2 SMNVEV (reference sequence).

The chain uses TRBV7-2 and TRBJ2-2, with TRBD2 matching over 10 bases. Germline lookup yields CDR1 SGHTA and CDR2 FQGNSA. This CDR3 region has 15 residues. The V and J ends lost 0 bases and 7 bases, in that order; junction bases with no gene match: 2. CDR3 DNA sequence: TGTGCCAGCAGCTTAGCGGGACTAGCGTTCGGGGAGCTGTTTTTT. Residues: CASSLAGLAFGELFF.

V gene TRBV4-1 combines with J gene TRBJ1-3, with D hard to call. Trimming shortened V by 3 bases and J by 0 bases, and 6 bases separated the two germline ends. Looked up from germline, CDR1 is MGHRA and CDR2 is YSYEKL. CDR3 size: 14 residues. CDR3 in DNA: TGCGCCAGCAGCCAGCGAAACTCTGGAAACACCATATATTTT. Amino acid sequence: CASSQRNSGNTIYF.

The rearrangement uses TRBV6-6 and TRBJ1-5; 7 bases match TRBD1. V lost 6 bases and J lost 0; bases outside the gene matches: 8. The CDR3 spans 16 residues. The germline V gene encodes CDR1 MNHNY and CDR2 SVGAGI (reference sequence). The CDR3 coding sequence is TGTGCCAGCAGCCCATTAACAGGGGTTAGCAATCAGCCCCAGCATTTT. Translation: CASSPLTGVSNQPQHF.

The chain uses TRBV6-5 and TRBJ2-2; 10 bases map to TRBD2. The CDR3 is made up of 11 amino acids. The germline V gene has CDR1 MNHEY and CDR2 SVGAGI. V was clipped by 4 bases and J by 17 bases; unmatched bases: 4. The CDR3 nucleotides are TGTGCCAGCAGTTCGGGGACTAGCGCCTTTTTT. Residues: CASSSGTSAFF.

The chain recombines TRBV6-5 with TRBJ2-3, with a possible D match to TRBD2 (5 bases). Trimming left V 6 bases short and J 8 bases short, with 15 bases between. The CDR3 loop spans 13 amino acids. The germline V gene has CDR1 MNHEY and CDR2 SVGAGI. The CDR3 sequence is CASRDSSSLTQYF. In DNA, the CDR3 is TGTGCCAGCAGGGACTCCTCTAGCCTTACGCAGTATTTT.

The J gene is TRBJ1-1, the V gene TRBV3-1 (or the pseudogene TRBV3-2); D call uncertain. CDR1 is LGHDT and CDR2 is YNNKEL in the germline V gene (reference sequence). The V and J ends lost 2 bases and 2 bases respectively, with 9 bases between them. The CDR3 is 14 residues long. The CDR3 loop reads CASSQLTPNTEAFF. The CDR3 DNA follows: TGTGCCAGCAGCCAACTGACTCCTAACACTGAAGCTTTCTTT.

The count of this clone is one. V gene TRBV2 combines with J gene TRBJ2-1, with a possible D match to TRBD1 (6 bases). V gave up 3 bases and J gave up 5 bases, with 17 bases separating them. CDR1 is SNHLY and CDR2 is FYNNEI in the germline V gene. The CDR3 contains 16 residues. CDR3 amino acids: CASSDRRGKADNEQFF. The CDR3 DNA follows: TGTGCCAGCAGTGACCGCAGGGGCAAGGCAGACAATGAGCAGTTCTTC.

The chain recombines TRBV24-1 with TRBJ1-5, with TRBD1 as a possible D gene (6 bases). V shed 4 bases and J shed 9 bases, with 12 bases lying between them. Per germline, CDR1 KGHDR and CDR2 SFDVKD. This CDR3 comprises 13 residues. The CDR3 protein is CATSEPRGWPQHF. As DNA, the CDR3 is TGTGCCACCAGTGAACCTAGGGGGTGGCCCCAGCATTTT.

The rearrangement links TRBV7-2 to TRBJ1-2; D gene ambiguous. Trimming removed 4 bases at V and 5 bases at J, with 20 bases between. This CDR3 spans 16 amino acids. CDR1 is SGHTA, CDR2 FQGNSA, per germline. CDR3 nucleotide sequence: TGTGCCAGCAGCTGGGCAGAAGACCCGCCATTTTATGGCTACACCTTC. It is translated as CASSWAEDPPFYGYTF.

The chain couples TRBV10-2 to TRBJ2-3; no reliable D call. This CDR3 region has 17 residues. Deletions cut 3 bases from V and 1 base from J, with 17 bases between. Germline V gene lookup returns CDR1 WSHSY and CDR2 SAAADI. DNA of the CDR3: TGCGCCAGCAGTGACCCGCTCCGCCTAGGAGGCACAGATACGCAGTATTTT. It is translated as CASSDPLRLGGTDTQYF.